The clone carrying this T cell receptor beta chain was recorded many times. Its antigen is unidentified. Preparation of the TCRbeta library was carried out with unique molecular identifiers. From the PCR reads, TCRdb called clonotypes with MiXCR, one entry per CDR3 protein. Here the sample spans 180,000 or so distinct CDR3 sequences, 6.3% being singletons. V was shortened by 10 bases and J by 2 bases, with 17 bases between the two germline ends. This CDR3 region has 14 residues. Germline lookup yields CDR1 ENHRY and CDR2 SYGVKD. The entry originates in a study of T-cell reconstitution after alpha-beta-depleted transplantation in children. General study results and limits: Fresh T-cell production supplied most of the T-cell counts and diversity seen one year after transplant. Several hundred expanded graft clones reportedly were the source of alpha-beta T cells about two months after transplant. Diversity of TCRbeta at day 60 was high in some patients, arising from surviving recipient T cells and thymic progenitors.

This receptor was identified in a girl under three years old with combined immunodeficiency, due to receive a stem cell transplant. The chain combines TRBV10-3 with TRBJ1-1; tentative D call: TRBD1 (5 bases). Sample: PBMCs, taken before TCRalphabeta/CD19-depleted stem cell transplant. As DNA, the CDR3 is TGTGCCACCGCCTCGACAGAAACAAACACTGAAGCTTTCTTT. Its translation: CATASTETNTEAFF.